This is a list of T cell receptor beta chains from one sample in a study of blood T cell repertoires in COVID-19. Repertoires were generated with immunoSEQ multiplex PCR, while TCRdb's copy carries only in-frame clones and drops some. The sample consists of some 290,000 clones, roughly 87% of them appearing once. Sequencing input: peripheral blood. The receptor set was obtained from a woman aged 50 to 65 who had recovered from COVID-19. The conserved cysteine and the conserved F or W are not part of the CDR3 here. The order of the fields is clone size, V gene, J gene, CDR3 protein. Rows may omit the clone size; those that give it use once, few, many or a size class.

>-|TRBV3-1/TRBV3-2|TRBJ1-1
ASSQRQGSTEAF
>-|TRBV6-1|TRBJ2-4
ASSEQVAKNIQY
>-|TRBV4-3|TRBJ2-5
ASSQDRLGPGTQY
>-|TRBV30|TRBJ1-1
AWSAVRGPVGEAF
>few|TRBV14|TRBJ2-7
ASSVTGHQY
>-|TRBV5-1|TRBJ2-7
ASRNHNRMSYEQY
>few|TRBV3-1/TRBV3-2|TRBJ2-7
ASSQDTPWREGHEQY
>-|TRBV6-2/TRBV6-3|TRBJ2-7
ASSYGQGRDYEQY
>-|TRBV6-6|TRBJ2-7
ASRPRGDHEQY
>-|TRBV9|TRBJ2-3
ASSPGGTDTQY
>-|TRBV18|TRBJ1-2
ASSPTGRGPANYGYT
>-|TRBV6-1|TRBJ2-6
ASSEARQGTSGANVLT
>-|TRBV28|TRBJ2-7
ASSFEGFSYEQY
>-|TRBV4-3|TRBJ1-2
ASSQDPGWVYGYT
>-|TRBV6-5|TRBJ1-1
ASSYLSGGGSSEAF